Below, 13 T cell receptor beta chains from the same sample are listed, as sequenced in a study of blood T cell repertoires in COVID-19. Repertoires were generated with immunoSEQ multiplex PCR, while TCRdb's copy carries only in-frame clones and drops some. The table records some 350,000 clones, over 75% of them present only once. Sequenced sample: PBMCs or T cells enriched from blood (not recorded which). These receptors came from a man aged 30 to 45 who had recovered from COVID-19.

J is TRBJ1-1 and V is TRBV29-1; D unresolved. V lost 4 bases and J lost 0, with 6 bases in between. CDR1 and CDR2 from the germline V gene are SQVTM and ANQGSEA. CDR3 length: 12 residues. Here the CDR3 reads CSVVDMNTEAFF. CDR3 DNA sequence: TGCAGCGTTGTCGACATGAACACTGAAGCTTTCTTT.

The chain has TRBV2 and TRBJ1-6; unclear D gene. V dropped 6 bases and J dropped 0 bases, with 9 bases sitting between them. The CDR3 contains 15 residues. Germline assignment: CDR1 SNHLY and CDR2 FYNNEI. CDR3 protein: CASRSASSYNSPLHF. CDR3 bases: TGTGCCAGCAGGAGCGCGAGCTCCTATAATTCACCCCTCCACTTT.

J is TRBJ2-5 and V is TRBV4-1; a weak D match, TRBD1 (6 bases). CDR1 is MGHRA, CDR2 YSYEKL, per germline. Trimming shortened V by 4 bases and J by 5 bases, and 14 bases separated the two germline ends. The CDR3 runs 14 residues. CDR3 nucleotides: TGCGCCAGCAGCCCCGTGGGGGCGTGGGAGACCCAGTACTTC. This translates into CASSPVGAWETQYF.

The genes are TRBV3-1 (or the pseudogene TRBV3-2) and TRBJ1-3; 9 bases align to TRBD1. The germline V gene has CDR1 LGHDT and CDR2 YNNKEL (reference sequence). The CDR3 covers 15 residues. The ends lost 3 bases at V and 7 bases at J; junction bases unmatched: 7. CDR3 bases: TGTGCCAGCAGCCAGGCCTCCGGGACAGGGAACACCATATATTTT. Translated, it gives CASSQASGTGNTIYF.

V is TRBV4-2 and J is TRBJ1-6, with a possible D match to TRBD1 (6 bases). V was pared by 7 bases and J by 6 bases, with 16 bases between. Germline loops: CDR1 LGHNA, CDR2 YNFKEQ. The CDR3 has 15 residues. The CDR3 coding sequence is TGTGCCAGCACGAACCCGGCAGGGGTTAATTCACCCCTCCACTTT. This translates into CASTNPAGVNSPLHF.

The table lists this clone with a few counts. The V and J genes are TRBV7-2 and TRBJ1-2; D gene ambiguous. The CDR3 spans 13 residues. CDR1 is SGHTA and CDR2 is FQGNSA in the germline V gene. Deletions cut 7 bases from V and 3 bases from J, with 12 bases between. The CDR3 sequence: CASTLWRDYGYTF. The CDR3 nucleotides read TGTGCCAGCACCCTTTGGCGGGACTATGGCTACACCTTC.

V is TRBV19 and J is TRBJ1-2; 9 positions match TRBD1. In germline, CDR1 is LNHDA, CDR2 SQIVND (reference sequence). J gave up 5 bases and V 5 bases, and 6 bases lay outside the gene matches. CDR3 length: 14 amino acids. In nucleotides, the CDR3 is TGTGCCAGTAGTCCAGGGACAGGGATTTATGGCTACACCTTC. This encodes CASSPGTGIYGYTF.

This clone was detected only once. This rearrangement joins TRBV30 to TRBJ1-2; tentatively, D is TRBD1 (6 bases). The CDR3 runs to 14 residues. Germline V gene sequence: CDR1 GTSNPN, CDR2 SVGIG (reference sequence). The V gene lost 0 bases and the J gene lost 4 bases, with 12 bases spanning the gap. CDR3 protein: CAWSVYGGGYGYTF. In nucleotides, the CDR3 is TGTGCCTGGAGTGTTTATGGGGGCGGCTATGGCTACACCTTC.

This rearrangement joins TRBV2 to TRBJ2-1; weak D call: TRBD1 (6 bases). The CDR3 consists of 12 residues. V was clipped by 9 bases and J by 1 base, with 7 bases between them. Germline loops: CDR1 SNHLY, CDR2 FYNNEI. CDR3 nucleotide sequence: TGTGCCAGAGGACAGTCCTACAATGAGCAGTTCTTC. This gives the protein CARGQSYNEQFF.

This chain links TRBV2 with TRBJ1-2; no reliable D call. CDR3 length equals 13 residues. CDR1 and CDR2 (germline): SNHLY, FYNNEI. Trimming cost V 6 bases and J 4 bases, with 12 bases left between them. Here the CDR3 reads CASSADGVYGYTF. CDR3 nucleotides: TGTGCCAGCAGCGCCGACGGGGTCTATGGCTACACCTTC.

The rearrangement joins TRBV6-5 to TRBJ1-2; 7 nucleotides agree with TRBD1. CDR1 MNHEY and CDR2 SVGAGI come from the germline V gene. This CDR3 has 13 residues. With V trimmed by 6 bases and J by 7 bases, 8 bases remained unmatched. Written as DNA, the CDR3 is TGTGCCAGCAGCGCCAGGACAGGCGGTGGCTACACCTTC. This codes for CASSARTGGGYTF.

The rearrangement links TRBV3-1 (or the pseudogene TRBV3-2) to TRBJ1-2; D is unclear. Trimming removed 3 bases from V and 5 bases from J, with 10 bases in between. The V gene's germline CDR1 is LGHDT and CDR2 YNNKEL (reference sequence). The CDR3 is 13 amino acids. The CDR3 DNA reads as TGTGCCAGCAGCCACGTGGGCCGGTATGGCTACACCTTC. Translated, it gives CASSHVGRYGYTF.

This CDR3 reads CASISGGEKLFF. In DNA form, the CDR3 reads TGTGCCAGCATTAGCGGGGGGGAAAAACTGTTTTTT. The V and J genes are TRBV21-1 and TRBJ1-4. TRBV21-1 is a pseudogene locus. This CDR3 has 12 amino acids.